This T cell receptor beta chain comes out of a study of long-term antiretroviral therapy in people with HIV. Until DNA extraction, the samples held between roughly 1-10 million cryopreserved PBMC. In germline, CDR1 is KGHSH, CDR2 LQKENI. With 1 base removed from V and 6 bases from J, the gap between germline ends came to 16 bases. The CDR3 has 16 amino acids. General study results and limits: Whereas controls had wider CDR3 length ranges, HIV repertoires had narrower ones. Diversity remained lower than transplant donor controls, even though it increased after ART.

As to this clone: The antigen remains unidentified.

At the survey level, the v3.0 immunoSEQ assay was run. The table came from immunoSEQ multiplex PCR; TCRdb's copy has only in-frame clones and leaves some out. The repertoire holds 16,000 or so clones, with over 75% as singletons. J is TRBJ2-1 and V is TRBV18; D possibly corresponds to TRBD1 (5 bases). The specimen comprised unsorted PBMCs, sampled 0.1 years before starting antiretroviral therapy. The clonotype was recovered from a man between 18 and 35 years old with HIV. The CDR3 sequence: CASSPLSPSGANEQFF. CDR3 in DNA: TGTGCCAGCTCACCACTCTCCCCCTCTGGGGCCAATGAGCAGTTCTTC.